The 28 T cell receptor beta chains below all came from one sample that was sequenced in a study of T cells in localized non-small cell lung cancer (dated by TCRdb to 2020 to 2021). To prepare the library, the immunoSEQ multiplex PCR assay was applied. TCRdb holds this immuneACCESS table with in-frame rearrangements only. Some clones are missing; in checked studies, unresolved V genes explain under half, and the rest has no known cause. The sample includes fewer than 100,000 clones, with over 80% observed a single time. The ten largest account for over 12% of the sample. This material consisted of peripheral blood, taken before any cancer treatment. The receptor source for this set is a man aged 35 to 69 with stage I squamous cell lung carcinoma.

This sequence joins TRBV15 and TRBJ1-1; TRBD1 might be the D (6 bases). The ends were cut back, 0 bases at V and 1 base at J, with 12 bases in the middle. The V gene's germline CDR1 is LNHNV and CDR2 YYDKDF (reference sequence). CDR3 length equals 16 residues. The chain's CDR3 is CATSRDPGARNTEAFF. CDR3 in DNA: TGTGCCACCAGCAGAGATCCGGGGGCTCGGAACACTGAAGCTTTCTTT.

V usage is TRBV10-3 and J usage is TRBJ1-1; 7 positions agree with TRBD1. Looked up from germline, CDR1 is ENHRY and CDR2 is SYGVKD. Losses at the gene ends were 2 bases for V and 1 base for J; bases not matched to a gene: 10. CDR3 length equals 17 residues. CDR3 amino acids: CAISELAGQPKNTEAFF. The CDR3 bases are TGTGCCATCAGTGAGCTAGCGGGACAGCCAAAGAACACTGAAGCTTTCTTT.

The rearrangement uses TRBV23-1 and TRBJ1-1; maybe TRBD1 (5 bases). TRBV23-1 is placed among ORFs of uncertain function. The CDR3 totals 16 residues. V was clipped by 4 bases and J by 1 base, with 16 bases between them. The CDR3 nucleotides are TGCGCCAGCAGTCCGCGGGGGAGATTTGGGAACACTGAAGCTTTCTTT. It codes for CASSPRGRFGNTEAFF.

The chain is built from TRBV5-1 and TRBJ2-7; 11 positions agree with TRBD1. CDR3 length equals 16 residues. Losses at the gene ends were 0 bases for V and 2 bases for J; bases not matched to a gene: 4. CDR1 and CDR2 (germline): SGHRS, YFSETQ. The CDR3 bases are TGCGCCAGCAGCTTGGGAGGGACAGGGGGTACCTACGAGCAGTACTTC. Translated: CASSLGGTGGTYEQYF.

V usage is TRBV7-8 and J usage is TRBJ2-5; the match to TRBD2 covers 15 bases. CDR1 and CDR2 from the germline V gene are SGHVS and FQNEAQ. The junction had 5 bases not matched to a gene; V was cut back by 5 bases and J by 1 base. This CDR3 region has 17 residues. CDR3 coding DNA: TGTGCCAGCAGCGGGGGACTAGCGGGGGGTGGCCAAGAGACCCAGTACTTC. Translating gives CASSGGLAGGGQETQYF.

The chain recombines TRBV4-1 with TRBJ2-5; D possibly corresponds to TRBD1 (6 bases). The assigned J gene may be wrong: the sequence end matches TRBJ2-7 better. In germline, CDR1 is MGHRA, CDR2 YSYEKL. The CDR3 runs to 15 residues. CDR3 residues: CASSLGQGGSYEQYF. The CDR3, as DNA: TGCGCCAGCAGCTTGGGACAAGGGGGATCCTACGAGCAGTACTTC.

J is TRBJ2-1 and V is TRBV18; D is ambiguous. The CDR3 extends over 15 amino acids. Trimming took off 4 bases at V and 0 bases at J, with 10 bases between the two ends. CDR1 and CDR2 from the germline V gene are KGHSH and LQKENI. The CDR3 spells CASSLDKSSYNEQFF. CDR3 DNA sequence: TGTGCCAGCTCACTTGACAAAAGCTCCTACAATGAGCAGTTCTTC.

The chain employs TRBV5-1 and TRBJ2-3, with TRBD2 identical over 10 bases. V dropped 2 bases and J dropped 2; count of bases not matched to a gene: 2. The CDR3 spans 15 residues. Per germline, CDR1 SGHRS and CDR2 YFSETQ. The DNA for the CDR3 is TGCGCCAGCAGCTTTAGCGGGGGGCTCACAGATACGCAGTATTTT. Protein sequence: CASSFSGGLTDTQYF.

The V call is TRBV6-1, the J call TRBJ1-3, with D tentatively TRBD1 (6 bases). V lost 3 bases to trimming and J lost 4 bases, with 10 bases between them. CDR3 length equals 14 residues. CDR1 and CDR2 from the germline V gene are MNHNS and SASEGT. CDR3 amino acids: CASSDQGWGNTIYF. CDR3 sequence (DNA): TGTGCCAGCAGTGATCAGGGGTGGGGAAACACCATATATTTT.

The chain is built from TRBV5-8 and TRBJ2-1, with 7 positions matching TRBD1. Germline V gives CDR1 SGHTS, CDR2 YDEGEE. The V gene end was trimmed by 7 bases and the J gene end by 3 bases; junction bases not matched to a gene: 1. CDR3 size: 12 residues. DNA of the CDR3: TGTGCCAGCCAGGGGGTCTACAATGAGCAGTTCTTC. Translating gives CASQGVYNEQFF.

The chain links TRBV25-1 to TRBJ2-7; 7 bases are shared with TRBD2. The CDR3 covers 13 residues. The germline V gene has CDR1 MGHDK and CDR2 SYGVNS. V shed 8 bases and J 2 bases; nucleotides not matched to a gene: 6. Written as DNA, the CDR3 is TGTGCCAGCCACCCGGGGGGAACCTACGAGCAGTACTTC. Residues: CASHPGGTYEQYF.

The gene calls are TRBV2 and TRBJ2-6; D is unresolved. CDR3 size: 15 residues. Trimming stripped 2 bases from V and 2 bases from J, with 7 bases between. From germline, CDR1 is SNHLY and CDR2 FYNNEI. CDR3 sequence (DNA): TGTGCCAGCAGTGAAAGGGCCACTGGGGCCAACGTCCTGACTTTC. Its translation is CASSERATGANVLTF.

This sequence joins TRBV5-4 and TRBJ1-1; 7 nucleotides line up with TRBD1. Germline CDR1 is SGHNT and CDR2 is YYREEE (reference sequence). Trimming took 2 bases from V and 5 from J; bases not matched to a gene: 9. This CDR3 region has 15 residues. DNA for the CDR3: TGTGCCAGCAGCTTACCGCCAGGGGGGGGGACTGAAGCTTTCTTT. This encodes CASSLPPGGGTEAFF.

The chain uses TRBV6-1 and TRBJ2-7; 9 positions agree with TRBD2. This CDR3 has 17 residues. J lost 5 bases, V lost 3 bases, and 14 bases had no gene match. Germline CDR1 is MNHNS and CDR2 is SASEGT. The CDR3 coding sequence is TGTGCCAGCAGTGACCCCATTTGGGGGACTAGCCCCGACGAGCAGTACTTC. This codes for CASSDPIWGTSPDEQYF.

This chain links TRBV2 with TRBJ2-5; D remains ambiguous. The V gene's germline CDR1 is SNHLY and CDR2 FYNNEI. The CDR3 totals 16 residues. The ends were cut back, 6 bases at V and 0 bases at J, with 17 bases in the middle. CDR3 bases: TGTGCCAGCAGGTTAAACCGGGCCTTGTACCAAGAGACCCAGTACTTC. Its translation is CASRLNRALYQETQYF. Variable domain in full (rest from reference TRBV2 and TRBJ2-5): EPEVTQTPSHQVTQMGQEVILRCVPISNHLYFYWYRQILGQKVEFLVSFYNNEISEKSEIFDDQFSVERPDGSNFTLKIRSTKLEDSAMYFCASRLNRALYQETQYFGPGTRLLVL.

The CDR3 bases are TGTGCCAGCAGTTACTCCACAGGGGTTGGAGGCTACACCTTC. It codes for CASSYSTGVGGYTF. This chain connects TRBV6-5 to TRBJ1-2, with 7 nucleotides matching TRBD1. The V gene end was trimmed by 0 bases and the J gene end by 8 bases; junction bases not matched to a gene: 6. CDR3 length: 14 residues. Germline lookup yields CDR1 MNHEY and CDR2 SVGAGI.

The chain combines TRBV19 with TRBJ2-6; D perhaps matches TRBD1 (5 bases). CDR1 and CDR2 from the germline V gene are LNHDA and SQIVND (reference sequence). The CDR3 length is 17 residues. V was clipped by 2 bases and J by 0 bases, with 11 bases between them. The DNA of the CDR3 is TGTGCCAGTAGTATACAGGGTCAGAGCTCTGGGGCCAACGTCCTGACTTTC. It is translated as CASSIQGQSSGANVLTF.

V gene TRBV5-4 combines with J gene TRBJ1-4; 8 bases map to TRBD1. The CDR3 runs to 14 residues. With V trimmed by 4 bases and J by 4 bases, 3 bases remained unmatched. Germline V gene lookup returns CDR1 SGHNT and CDR2 YYREEE (reference sequence). The CDR3 DNA follows: TGTGCCAGCAGCACTGGACAGGGTAATGAAAAACTGTTTTTT. Residues: CASSTGQGNEKLFF.

The V and J genes are TRBV10-3 and TRBJ2-5, with D maybe TRBD2 (5 bases). The CDR3 spans 16 residues. The germline V and J ends were trimmed by 2 bases and 7 bases, with 20 bases remaining between them. Germline CDR1 and CDR2: ENHRY and SYGVKD. The CDR3 is CAISEGSSRAVGTQYF. The CDR3 DNA reads TGTGCCATCAGTGAGGGGTCTAGCCGGGCAGTCGGGACCCAGTACTTC.

The chain combines TRBV5-1 with TRBJ2-3; no clear D gene. The CDR3 spans 14 residues. Between the trimmed V and J ends, which lost 4 bases and 0 bases, there was a span of 9 bases. CDR1 and CDR2 (germline): SGHRS, YFSETQ. The CDR3 region has the DNA TGCGCCAGCAGCCGGCAGTCTAGCACAGATACGCAGTATTTT. It yields the protein CASSRQSSTDTQYF. The complete variable domain, with remaining parts taken from reference TRBV5-1 and TRBJ2-3, reads KAGVTQTPRYLIKTRGQQVTLSCSPISGHRSVSWYQQTPGQGLQFLFEYFSETQRNKGNFPGRFSGRQFSNSRSEMNVSTLELGDSALYLCASSRQSSTDTQYFGPGTRLTVL.

The rearrangement uses TRBV7-8 and TRBJ2-6; D remains ambiguous. This CDR3 is built from 15 residues. CDR1 and CDR2 (germline): SGHVS, FQNEAQ. V lost 5 bases to trimming and J lost 4 bases, with 12 bases between them. Here the CDR3 reads CASSPRIYGANVLTF. The CDR3 bases are TGTGCCAGCAGCCCTAGGATCTACGGGGCCAACGTCCTGACTTTC.

The genes are TRBV7-8 and TRBJ2-3; a weak D match, TRBD1 (6 bases). V was pared by 5 bases and J by 0 bases, with 15 bases between. Germline V gene lookup returns CDR1 SGHVS and CDR2 FQNEAQ. The CDR3 totals 16 residues. CDR3 sequence (DNA): TGTGCCAGCAGCCCGCAGGGGCTAATTAGCACAGATACGCAGTATTTT. This encodes CASSPQGLISTDTQYF.

This clone appeared once. The chain uses TRBV4-2 and TRBJ1-2, with D unclear. Germline V gene lookup returns CDR1 LGHNA and CDR2 YNFKEQ. Trimming removed 0 bases at V and 9 bases at J, with 5 bases between. The CDR3 is made up of 11 amino acids. The CDR3 bases are TGTGCCAGCAGCCAAGATGTAAGCTACACCTTC. Encoded protein: CASSQDVSYTF.

The rearrangement links TRBV2 to TRBJ2-7, with a possible D match to TRBD2 (5 bases). CDR1 is SNHLY, CDR2 FYNNEI, per germline. Between the trimmed V and J ends, which lost 8 bases and 6 bases, there was a span of 14 bases. CDR3 length: 12 amino acids. Here the CDR3 DNA reads TGTGCCAGCCACCTGGGAGCCCCCGAGCAGTACTTC. Its translation is CASHLGAPEQYF.

The chain couples TRBV18 to TRBJ1-6; no firm D call. Trimming took 1 base from V and 6 from J, leaving 7 bases between them. The CDR3 covers 14 residues. The germline gives CDR1 KGHSH, CDR2 LQKENI. This chain's CDR3 is CASSPQTGNSPLHF. The CDR3 DNA reads TGTGCCAGCTCACCACAGACGGGTAATTCACCCCTCCACTTT.

V and J are TRBV5-1 and TRBJ2-3, with TRBD1 identical over 7 bases. Germline V CDR1 and CDR2: SGHRS, YFSETQ. The CDR3 totals 15 residues. Germline trimming cut 4 bases from V and 0 bases from J; bases unmatched to any gene: 5. CDR3 residues: CASSQQGTSTDTQYF. The CDR3 region has the DNA TGCGCCAGCAGCCAACAGGGGACGAGCACAGATACGCAGTATTTT.

The rearrangement links TRBV11-1 to TRBJ2-2; perhaps TRBD1 as D (6 bases). This CDR3 has 15 amino acids. The V gene lost 7 bases and the J gene lost 4 bases, with 16 bases spanning the gap. CDR1 and CDR2 (germline): SGHAT, FQDESV (reference sequence). CDR3 residues: CASMIGQTSTGELFF. CDR3 coding DNA: TGTGCCAGCATGATCGGACAGACTTCCACCGGGGAGCTGTTTTTT.

This clone turned up a few times. The gene calls are TRBV9 and TRBJ1-2; 9 nucleotides match TRBD1. The CDR3 has 15 amino acids. The V and J ends lost 0 bases and 6 bases, in that order; junction bases with no gene match: 6. The germline gives CDR1 SGDLS, CDR2 YYNGEE. CDR3 sequence (DNA): TGTGCCAGCAGCGTAGGCGGGACAGGGTGGGATGGCTACACCTTC. Protein product: CASSVGGTGWDGYTF.